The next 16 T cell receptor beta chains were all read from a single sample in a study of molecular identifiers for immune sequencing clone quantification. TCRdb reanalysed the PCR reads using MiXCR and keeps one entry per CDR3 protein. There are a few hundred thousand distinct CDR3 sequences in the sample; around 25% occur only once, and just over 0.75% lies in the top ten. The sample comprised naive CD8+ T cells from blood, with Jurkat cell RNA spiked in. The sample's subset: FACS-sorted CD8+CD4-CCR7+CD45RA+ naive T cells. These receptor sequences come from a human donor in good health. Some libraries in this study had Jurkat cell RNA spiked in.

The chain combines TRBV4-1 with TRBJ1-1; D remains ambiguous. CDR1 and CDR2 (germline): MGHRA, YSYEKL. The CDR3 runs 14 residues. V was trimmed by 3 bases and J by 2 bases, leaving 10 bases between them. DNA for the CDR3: TGCGCCAGCAGCCATATATTGCAAAACACTGAAGCTTTCTTT. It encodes CASSHILQNTEAFF.

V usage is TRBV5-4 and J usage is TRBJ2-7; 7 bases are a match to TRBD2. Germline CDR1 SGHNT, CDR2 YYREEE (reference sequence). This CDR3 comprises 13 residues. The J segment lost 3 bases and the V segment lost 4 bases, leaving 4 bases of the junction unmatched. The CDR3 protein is CASSPGLRYEQYF. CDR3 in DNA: TGTGCCAGCAGCCCGGGACTACGCTACGAGCAGTACTTC. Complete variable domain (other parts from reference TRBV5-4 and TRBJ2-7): ETGVTQSPTHLIKTRGQQVTLRCSSQSGHNTVSWYQQALGQGPQFIFQYYREEENGRGNFPPRFSGLQFPNYSSELNVNALELDDSALYLCASSPGLRYEQYFGPGTRLTVT.

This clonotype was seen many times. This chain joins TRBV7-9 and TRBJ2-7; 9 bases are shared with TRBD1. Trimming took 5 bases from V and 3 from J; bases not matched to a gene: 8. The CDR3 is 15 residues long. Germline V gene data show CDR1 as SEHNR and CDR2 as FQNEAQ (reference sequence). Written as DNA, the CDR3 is TGTGCCAGCAGCCCGCCGGGACAGGGTCGCTACGAGCAGTACTTC. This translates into CASSPPGQGRYEQYF.

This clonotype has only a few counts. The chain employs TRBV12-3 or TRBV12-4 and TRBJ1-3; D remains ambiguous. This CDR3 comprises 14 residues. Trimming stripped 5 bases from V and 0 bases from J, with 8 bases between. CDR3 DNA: TGTGCCAGCAGTCCCCCGGACTCTGGAAACACCATATATTTT. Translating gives CASSPPDSGNTIYF.

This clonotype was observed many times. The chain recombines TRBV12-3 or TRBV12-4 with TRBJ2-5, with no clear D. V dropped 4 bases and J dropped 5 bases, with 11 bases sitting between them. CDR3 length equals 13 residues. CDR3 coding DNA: TGTGCCAGCAGTTCACAGATTGTGGAGACCCAGTACTTC. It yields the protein CASSSQIVETQYF.

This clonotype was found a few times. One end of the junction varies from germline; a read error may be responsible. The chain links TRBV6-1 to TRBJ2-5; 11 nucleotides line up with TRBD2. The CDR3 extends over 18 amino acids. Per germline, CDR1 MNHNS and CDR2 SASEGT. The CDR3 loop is CAGSVPLAGGDIQETQYF. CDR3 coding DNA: TGTGCCGGCAGTGTACCCCTAGCGGGGGGTGATATTCAAGAGACCCAGTACTTC.

The CDR3 coding sequence is TGTGCCAGCAGCCAAGCCGCAGGTCAGCCCCAGCATTTT. Translation: CASSQAAGQPQHF. The rearrangement joins TRBV3-1 to TRBJ1-5; D call uncertain. V shed 1 base and J shed 6 bases, with 7 bases lying between them. CDR1 and CDR2 (germline): LGHDT, YNNKEL (reference sequence). This CDR3 has 13 amino acids.

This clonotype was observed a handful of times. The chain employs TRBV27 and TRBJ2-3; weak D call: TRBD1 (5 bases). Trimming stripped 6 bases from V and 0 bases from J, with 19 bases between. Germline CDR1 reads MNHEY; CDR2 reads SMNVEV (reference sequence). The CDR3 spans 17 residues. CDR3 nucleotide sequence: TGTGCCAGCAGCCTTATCCCGACAGAAATTAGCACAGATACGCAGTATTTT. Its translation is CASSLIPTEISTDTQYF.

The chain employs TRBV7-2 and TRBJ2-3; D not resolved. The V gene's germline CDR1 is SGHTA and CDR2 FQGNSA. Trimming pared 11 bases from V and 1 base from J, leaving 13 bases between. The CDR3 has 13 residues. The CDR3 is CAHSEMRTDTQYF. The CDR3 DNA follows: TGTGCCCACAGCGAGATGCGCACAGATACGCAGTATTTT.

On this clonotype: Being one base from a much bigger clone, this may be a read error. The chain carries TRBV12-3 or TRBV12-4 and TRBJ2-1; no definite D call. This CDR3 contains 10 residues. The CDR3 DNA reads TGTGCCAGCAGTTTGGTTGAGCAGTCCTTC. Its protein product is CASSLVEQSF.

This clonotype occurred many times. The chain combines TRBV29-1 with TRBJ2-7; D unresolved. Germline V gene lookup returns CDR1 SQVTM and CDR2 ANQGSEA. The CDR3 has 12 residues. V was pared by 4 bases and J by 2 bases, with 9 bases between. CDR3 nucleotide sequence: TGCAGCGTTGCAGTGGCCGCCTACGAGCAGTACTTC. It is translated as CSVAVAAYEQYF.

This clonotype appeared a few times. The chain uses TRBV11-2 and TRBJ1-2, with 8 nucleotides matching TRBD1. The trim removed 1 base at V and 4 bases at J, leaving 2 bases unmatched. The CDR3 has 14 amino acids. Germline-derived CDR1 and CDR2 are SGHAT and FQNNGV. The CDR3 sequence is CASSLGTGPYGYTF. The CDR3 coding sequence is TGTGCCAGCAGCTTAGGGACAGGGCCCTATGGCTACACCTTC.

The CDR3 spells CASSYVSQWAFF. CDR3 nucleotide sequence: TGTGCCAGCAGTTACGTTTCCCAATGGGCTTTCTTT. The chain links TRBV6-2 or TRBV6-3 to TRBJ1-1; the D is unclear. Germline CDR1 reads MNHEY; CDR2 reads SVGEGT. The CDR3 is made up of 12 amino acids. Deletions cut 2 bases from V and 11 bases from J, with 12 bases between.

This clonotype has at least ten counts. CDR3 DNA sequence: TGTGCCAGCAGCTTAGATCTGGCGGGGGGAATGTACCAAGAGACCCAGTACTTC. It codes for CASSLDLAGGMYQETQYF. V and J are TRBV7-8 and TRBJ2-5; 8 positions agree with TRBD2. Losses at the gene ends were 1 base for V and 0 bases for J; bases not matched to a gene: 10. Germline V lookup: CDR1 SGHVS, CDR2 FQNEAQ. The CDR3 sequence is 18 residues long.

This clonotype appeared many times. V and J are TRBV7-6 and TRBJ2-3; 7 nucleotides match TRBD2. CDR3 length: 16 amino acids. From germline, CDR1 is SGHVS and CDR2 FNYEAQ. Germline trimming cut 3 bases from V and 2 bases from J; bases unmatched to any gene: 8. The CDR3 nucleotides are TGTGCCAGCAGCTTCTCTGGGGGGGATCCCACAGATACGCAGTATTTT. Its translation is CASSFSGGDPTDTQYF.

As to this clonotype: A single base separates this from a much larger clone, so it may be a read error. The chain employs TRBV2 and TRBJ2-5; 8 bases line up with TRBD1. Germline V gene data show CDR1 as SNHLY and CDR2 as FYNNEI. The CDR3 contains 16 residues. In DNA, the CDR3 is TGTGCCGGCAGATTCCACTCAGACAGGGGCCAAGAGACCCAGTACTTC. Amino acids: CAGRFHSDRGQETQYF.